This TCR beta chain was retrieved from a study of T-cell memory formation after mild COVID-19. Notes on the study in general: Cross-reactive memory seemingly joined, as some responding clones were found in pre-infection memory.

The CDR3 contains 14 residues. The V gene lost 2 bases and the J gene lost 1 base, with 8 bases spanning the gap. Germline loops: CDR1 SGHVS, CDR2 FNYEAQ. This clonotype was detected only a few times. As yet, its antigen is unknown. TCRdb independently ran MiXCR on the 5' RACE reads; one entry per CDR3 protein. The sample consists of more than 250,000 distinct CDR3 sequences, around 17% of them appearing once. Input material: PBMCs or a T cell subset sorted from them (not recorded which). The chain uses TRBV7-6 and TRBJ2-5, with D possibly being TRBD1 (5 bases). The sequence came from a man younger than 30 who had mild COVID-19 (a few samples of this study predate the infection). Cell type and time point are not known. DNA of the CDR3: TGTGCCAGCAGCTTATACCAGGGCCAAGAGACCCAGTACTTC. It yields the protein CASSLYQGQETQYF.